This TCR beta chain was identified in a study of blood T cell repertoires in COVID-19. The authors' processing: Nucleated cell counts were estimated from reference gene primer amplification. The table came from immunoSEQ multiplex PCR; TCRdb's copy has only in-frame clones and leaves some out. V, J and clone size are those of that table, while D and trimming were read from the DNA. This table has about 160,000 clones, about 85% appearing once. Trimming left V 0 bases short and J 2 bases short, with 7 bases between. Germline V gene sequence: CDR1 LNHNV, CDR2 YYDKDF (reference sequence). The CDR3 extends over 14 amino acids.

Sequencing input: peripheral blood. This chain links TRBV15 with TRBJ1-1; TRBD1 is a possible D gene (5 bases). This TCR came from a human donor with acute or convalescent COVID-19. The donor label of this sample is uncertain. The CDR3 sequence is CATSRDQGNTEAFF. CDR3 sequence (DNA): TGTGCCACCAGCAGAGATCAGGGTAACACTGAAGCTTTCTTT.